The sample holds many counts of the clone carrying this T cell receptor beta chain. These data come from a study of T cells in Graves' hyperthyroidism and ophthalmopathy. Amplified TCR beta CDR3 regions came from RNA transcripts. The HTBI primer set served for first-round RT-PCR of the TCR CDR3. TCRdb re-called the multiplex PCR reads through MiXCR, storing one row per CDR3 protein. The sample carries 300,000 to 500,000 distinct CDR3 sequences, over 12% recorded once. Trimming took 5 bases from V and 4 from J; bases not matched to a gene: 6. The CDR3 contains 14 residues. V usage is TRBV12-3 or TRBV12-4 and J usage is TRBJ1-1; 8 positions agree with TRBD1. The specimen sequenced was blood. This receptor was obtained from a man aged 45 to 65 with Graves' ophthalmopathy. CDR3 amino acids: CASSPTGEVTEAFF. The DNA of the CDR3 is TGTGCCAGCAGTCCGACAGGGGAAGTCACTGAAGCTTTCTTT.